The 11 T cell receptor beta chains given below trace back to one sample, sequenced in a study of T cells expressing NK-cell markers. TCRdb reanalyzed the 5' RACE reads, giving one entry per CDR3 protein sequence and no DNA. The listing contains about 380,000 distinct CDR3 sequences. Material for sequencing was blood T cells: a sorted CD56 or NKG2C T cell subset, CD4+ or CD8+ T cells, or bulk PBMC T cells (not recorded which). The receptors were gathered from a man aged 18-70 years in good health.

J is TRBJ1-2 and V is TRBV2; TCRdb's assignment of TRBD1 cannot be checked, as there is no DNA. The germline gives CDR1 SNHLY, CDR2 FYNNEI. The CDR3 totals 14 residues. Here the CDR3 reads CASRDRGRSGGYTF.

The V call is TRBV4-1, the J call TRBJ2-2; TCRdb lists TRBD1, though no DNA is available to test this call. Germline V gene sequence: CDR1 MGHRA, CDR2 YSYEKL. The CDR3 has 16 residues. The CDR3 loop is CASSPRTGMDTGELFF.

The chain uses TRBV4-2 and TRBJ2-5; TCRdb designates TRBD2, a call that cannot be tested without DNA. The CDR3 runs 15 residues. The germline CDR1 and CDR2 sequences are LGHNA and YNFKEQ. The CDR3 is CASSQVASGEETQYF.

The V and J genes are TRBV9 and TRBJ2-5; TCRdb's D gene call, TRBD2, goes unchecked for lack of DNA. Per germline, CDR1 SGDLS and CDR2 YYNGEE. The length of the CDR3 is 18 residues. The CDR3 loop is CASSVRPQAADNGETQYF.

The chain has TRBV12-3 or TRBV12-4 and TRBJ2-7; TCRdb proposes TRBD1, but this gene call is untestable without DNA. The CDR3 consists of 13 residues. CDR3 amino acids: CASSLGAGELQYF.

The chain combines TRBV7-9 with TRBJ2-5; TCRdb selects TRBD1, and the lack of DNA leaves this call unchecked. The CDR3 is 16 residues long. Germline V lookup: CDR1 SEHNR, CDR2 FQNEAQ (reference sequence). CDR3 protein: CASSPPGRGAQETQYF.

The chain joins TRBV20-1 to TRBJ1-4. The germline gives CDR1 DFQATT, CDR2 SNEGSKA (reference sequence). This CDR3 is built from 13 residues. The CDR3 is CSATDATNEKLFF.

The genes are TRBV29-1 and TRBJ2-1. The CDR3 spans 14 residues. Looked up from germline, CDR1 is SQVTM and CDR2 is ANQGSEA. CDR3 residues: CSTTGGIAYNEQFF.

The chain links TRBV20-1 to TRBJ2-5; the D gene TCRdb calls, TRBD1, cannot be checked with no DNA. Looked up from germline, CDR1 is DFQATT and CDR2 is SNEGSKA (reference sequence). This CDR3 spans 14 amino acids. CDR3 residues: CSPSGGKMHETQYF.

Here the CDR3 reads CASSTSRRGSTSNQPQHF. The rearrangement uses TRBV11-1 and TRBJ1-5; TCRdb names TRBD1, which stays unverified in the absence of DNA. CDR3 size: 18 residues. CDR1 is SGHAT and CDR2 is FQDESV in the germline V gene (reference sequence).

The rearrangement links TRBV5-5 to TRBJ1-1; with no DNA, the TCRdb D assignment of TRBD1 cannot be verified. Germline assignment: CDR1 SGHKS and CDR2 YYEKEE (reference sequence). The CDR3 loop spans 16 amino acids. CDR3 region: CASSFNRGRQGTEAFF.